A selection of T cell receptor beta chains follows, all from one sample in a study of T cell changes during pregnancy in multiple sclerosis. Sequencing used immunoSEQ multiplex PCR; TCRdb keeps in-frame clones, though not all of them. The sample lists approximately 52,000 clones; 92% were seen once. Sequencing was performed on CD4+ T cells from peripheral blood mononuclear cells, taken after pregnancy. These receptor sequences come from a female donor with multiple sclerosis, enrolled in a pregnancy study. Each CDR3 is given with its conserved first and last residue. Fields, in order: J gene, clone size, V gene, D gene, CDR3 DNA, CDR3 protein. A D gene is named only where the DNA matches it firmly. For some rows the clone size is stated as once, few or many, or as a class when expanded; others skip it.

>TRBJ1-1|-|TRBV18|-
TGTGCCAGCTCACCACCGACAGGACCGAACACTGAAGCTTTCTTT
CASSPPTGPNTEAFF
>TRBJ1-2|-|TRBV30|TRBD1
TGTGCCTGGAGTGTACTGGGACAGGGCTATGGCTACACCTTC
CAWSVLGQGYGYTF
>TRBJ1-2|-|TRBV5-8|-
TGTGCCAGCAGCTCGCGAACGGGGGAGAATGGCTACACCTTC
CASSSRTGENGYTF
>TRBJ2-5|-|TRBV7-9|-
TGTGCCAGCAGCTTAGATTTATTTTCCCAGTACTTC
CASSLDLFSQYF
>TRBJ2-5|once|TRBV7-2|TRBD2
TGTGCCAGCAGCTTAAACCAGCGGGAGGCCGCGGGGACCCAGTACTTC
CASSLNQREAAGTQYF
>TRBJ2-1|-|TRBV15|-
TGTGCCACCAGCATGCCGACGGCAGGGTCGATACGGCAGTTCTTC
CATSMPTAGSIRQFF
>TRBJ1-2|-|TRBV5-5|-
TGTGCCAGCAGCTTGGAGGGGAACTATGGCTACACCTTC
CASSLEGNYGYTF
>TRBJ2-1|-|TRBV4-3|TRBD1
TGCGCCAGCAGCCAAGATGAGGGGGCGCGGGCCTACAATGAGCAGTTCTTC
CASSQDEGARAYNEQFF
>TRBJ1-2|-|TRBV15|-
TGTGCCACCAGCAGAGATCCAGGGCTTAACTATGGCTACACCTTC
CATSRDPGLNYGYTF
>TRBJ2-1|-|TRBV4-3|TRBD2
TGCGCCAGCAGCCAAGATGAAGTTGGTCTAGCGGGGGGAAGCTCCTACAATGAGCAGTTCTTC
CASSQDEVGLAGGSSYNEQFF
>TRBJ2-7|-|TRBV5-6|TRBD2
TGTGCCAGCAGGGGAAGAGGACTAGCGGGAGTTTACGAGCAGTACTTC
CASRGRGLAGVYEQYF
>TRBJ2-6|-|TRBV27|TRBD2
TGTGCCAGCAGCCCTTGGCGGGAGATCTCTGGGGCCAACGTCCTGACTTTC
CASSPWREISGANVLTF
>TRBJ1-4|once|TRBV5-1|TRBD1
TGCGCCAGCAGCGAGGGACAGGGTGGCGAAAAACTGTTTTTT
CASSEGQGGEKLFF
>TRBJ2-7|-|TRBV18|TRBD1
TGTGCCAGCTCACCAAGACAGGGGGCCTACGAGCAGTACTTC
CASSPRQGAYEQYF
>TRBJ2-5|-|TRBV9|TRBD2
TGTGCCAGCAGCCCTCAGGGGACTAGAGTCGGTCGAGAGACCCAGTACTTC
CASSPQGTRVGRETQYF
>TRBJ1-2|-|TRBV4-2|-
TGTGCCAGCAGCCAAGATAAGGGGGCTAACTATGGCTACACCTTC
CASSQDKGANYGYTF
>TRBJ2-1|-|TRBV7-9|TRBD2
TGTGCCAGCAGCTTAGCGGGGGAGGGCCGGTCAAATGAGCAGTTCTTC
CASSLAGEGRSNEQFF
>TRBJ2-2|-|TRBV2|-
TGTGCCAGCAGTGGAGGGCTCCACACCGGGGAGCTGTTTTTT
CASSGGLHTGELFF
>TRBJ2-3|-|TRBV7-3|TRBD2
TGTGCCAGCAGCTTATCGACTAGCGGGAGGAGAGATACGCAGTATTTT
CASSLSTSGRRDTQYF
>TRBJ1-2|-|TRBV18|-
TGTGCCAGCTCGCCCCAGGGCTGGGGCTACACCTTC
CASSPQGWGYTF
>TRBJ2-3|-|TRBV27|TRBD1
TGTGCCAGCAGTTTAGGGGACAGGGGGTCGGGTACGCAGTATTTT
CASSLGDRGSGTQYF
>TRBJ2-3|-|TRBV19|-
TGTGCCAGTAGACACCAGAGGGGGACAAGGCAAGGGACGCAGTATTTT
CASRHQRGTRQGTQYF
>TRBJ2-7|-|TRBV5-4|TRBD2
TGTGCCAGCAGCTTTCGCGGGACTAGCGGGAGGAGTTCCTACGAGCAGTACTTC
CASSFRGTSGRSSYEQYF
>TRBJ1-1|-|TRBV4-3|-
TGCGCCAGCAGCCAAGCACCAAACCTCCAGGGGTTTGAAGCTTTCTTT
CASSQAPNLQGFEAFF
>TRBJ1-2|-|TRBV15|-
TGTGCCACCAGCAAGGACATGACCTATGGCTACACCTTC
CATSKDMTYGYTF
>TRBJ1-5|-|TRBV19|TRBD1
TGTGCCAGTAGTGCCCGTCGACAGGGGGCAAATCAGCCCCAGCATTTT
CASSARRQGANQPQHF
>TRBJ1-2|-|TRBV7-9|-
TGTGCCTCACAGCGGGTAGTCGCCCGTTATGGCTACACCTTC
CASQRVVARYGYTF
>TRBJ2-7|-|TRBV29-1|-
TGCAGCGTTGTTAAGGGAACAGGCCCCTCCTACGAGCAGTACTTC
CSVVKGTGPSYEQYF
>TRBJ2-7|-|TRBV6-1|-
TGTGCCAGCAGTGCGGCGAGGGCCTACGAGCAGTACTTC
CASSAARAYEQYF
>TRBJ2-7|-|TRBV5-5|-
TGTGCCAGCAGCTTGGGGGGGACTTCTACCTACGAGCAGTACTTC
CASSLGGTSTYEQYF
>TRBJ2-7|-|TRBV5-4|-
TGTGCCAGCAGCCCGGGGACAAGCTCCTACGAGCAGTACTTC
CASSPGTSSYEQYF
>TRBJ2-2|-|TRBV11-2|-
TGTGCCAGCAGCTTAGACCGGACGGGAAACACCGGGGAGCTGTTTTTT
CASSLDRTGNTGELFF
>TRBJ1-5|-|TRBV4-3|-
TGCGCCAGCAGCCAAGATAAAGTATGGGCAGGAAATAGCAATCAGCCCCAGCATTTT
CASSQDKVWAGNSNQPQHF
>TRBJ2-7|-|TRBV18|TRBD1
TGTGCCAGCTCACCCTACCGACAGGGAGATCGTCCAACCTACGAGCAGTACTTC
CASSPYRQGDRPTYEQYF
>TRBJ2-3|once|TRBV6-6|TRBD2
TGTGCCAGCAGTTACTCGACTAGCGGAAGCACAGATACGCAGTATTTT
CASSYSTSGSTDTQYF
>TRBJ2-1|-|TRBV11-2|TRBD2
TGTGCCAGCAGCAGACTAGCGGGAGCGGGGAACAATGAGCAGTTCTTC
CASSRLAGAGNNEQFF
>TRBJ2-1|-|TRBV29-1|TRBD1
TGCAGCTTACAGACAGGGCCTCTCAATGAGCAGTTCTTC
CSLQTGPLNEQFF
>TRBJ1-5|-|TRBV18|TRBD1
TGTGCCAGCTCAGAACGGACAGGGTCAAATAGCAATCAGCCCCAGCATTTT
CASSERTGSNSNQPQHF
>TRBJ1-2|-|TRBV28|-
TGTGCCAGCCTGGGAGGACTGGATACCTATGGCTACACCTTC
CASLGGLDTYGYTF
>TRBJ2-7|-|TRBV30|TRBD1
TGTGCCGGGAGGGACAGGGGGTCCGACGAGCAGTACTTC
CAGRDRGSDEQYF
>TRBJ2-1|-|TRBV21-1|-
TGTGCCAGCAGCAAGGGGCTAGCGGGAGATCAGAATGAGCAGTTCTTC
CASSKGLAGDQNEQFF
>TRBJ2-7|-|TRBV5-1|TRBD2
TGCGCCAGCAGCTCGGGAGGTAGCGGGAACTACGAGCAGTACTTC
CASSSGGSGNYEQYF
>TRBJ2-7|-|TRBV5-4|TRBD2
TGTGCCAGCAGCTTGGGGCTAGCGGACTCCTACGAGCAGTACTTC
CASSLGLADSYEQYF
>TRBJ2-7|-|TRBV9|TRBD1
TGTGCCAGCAGCCCCTCGGGACAGGAAAGAGGGGAGCAGTACTTC
CASSPSGQERGEQYF
>TRBJ2-1|once|TRBV18|TRBD2
TGTGCCAGCTCACCCGCGGGAGGCGGTGAGCAGTTCTTC
CASSPAGGGEQFF
>TRBJ2-7|-|TRBV6-1|TRBD1
TGTGCCAGCAGTGAAGCGGGGACAGAGTACGAGCAGTACTTC
CASSEAGTEYEQYF
>TRBJ1-2|-|TRBV5-6|TRBD1
TGTGCCAGCAGCCCGGGACAGTTCAACTATGGCTACACCTTC
CASSPGQFNYGYTF
>TRBJ1-1|-|TRBV15|-
TGTGCCACCAGCCCCGGGAGTCTCTTCACTGAAGCTTTCTTT
CATSPGSLFTEAFF
>TRBJ2-7|-|TRBV4-1|-
TGCGCCAGCAGCCAAGTAGGAGGGAGTCGGGCCTACGAGCAGTACTTC
CASSQVGGSRAYEQYF
>TRBJ2-1|-|TRBV9|TRBD2
TGTGCCAGCAGCCCGAGGGGACTACGAACTGAGCAGTTCTTC
CASSPRGLRTEQFF
>TRBJ1-2|-|TRBV2|TRBD1
TGTGCCAGCAGAATCTACGACAGGGGTCCCCTATATGGCTACACCTTC
CASRIYDRGPLYGYTF
>TRBJ2-5|once|TRBV7-2|TRBD2
TGTGCCAGCAGCTTAGGCGCGGGAGGAGAGACCCAGTACTTC
CASSLGAGGETQYF
>TRBJ1-5|-|TRBV5-5|-
TGTGCCAGCAGCTTGGCCAAGCAGGATAATCAGCCCCAGCATTTT
CASSLAKQDNQPQHF
>TRBJ2-1|-|TRBV2|-
TGTGCCAGCAGTGGTACTATCAACGTGGGTGAGCAGTTCTTC
CASSGTINVGEQFF
>TRBJ2-7|-|TRBV19|-
TGTGCCACCGCCGGGGTGGGGGCACCATCCTACGAGCAGTACTTC
CATAGVGAPSYEQYF
>TRBJ1-4|-|TRBV9|TRBD1
TGTGCCAGCAGCGTAGGGGGGACAGGGGGCAATGAAAAACTGTTTTTT
CASSVGGTGGNEKLFF